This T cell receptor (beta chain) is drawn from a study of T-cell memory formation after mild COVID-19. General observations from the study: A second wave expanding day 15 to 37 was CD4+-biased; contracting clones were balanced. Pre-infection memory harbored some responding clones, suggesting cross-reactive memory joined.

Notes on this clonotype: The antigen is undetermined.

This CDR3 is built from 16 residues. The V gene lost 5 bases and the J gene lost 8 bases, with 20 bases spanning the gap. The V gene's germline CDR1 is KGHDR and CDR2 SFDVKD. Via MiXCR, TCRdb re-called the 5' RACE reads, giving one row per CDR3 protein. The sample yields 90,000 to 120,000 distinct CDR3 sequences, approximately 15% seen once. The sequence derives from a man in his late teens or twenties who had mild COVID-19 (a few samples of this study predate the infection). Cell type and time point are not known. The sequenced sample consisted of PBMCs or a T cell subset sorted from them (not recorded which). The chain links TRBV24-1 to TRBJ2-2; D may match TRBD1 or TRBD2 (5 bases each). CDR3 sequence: CATSVPRGPGVGELFF. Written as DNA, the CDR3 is TGTGCCACCAGTGTCCCCCGGGGACCGGGCGTTGGGGAGCTGTTTTTT.